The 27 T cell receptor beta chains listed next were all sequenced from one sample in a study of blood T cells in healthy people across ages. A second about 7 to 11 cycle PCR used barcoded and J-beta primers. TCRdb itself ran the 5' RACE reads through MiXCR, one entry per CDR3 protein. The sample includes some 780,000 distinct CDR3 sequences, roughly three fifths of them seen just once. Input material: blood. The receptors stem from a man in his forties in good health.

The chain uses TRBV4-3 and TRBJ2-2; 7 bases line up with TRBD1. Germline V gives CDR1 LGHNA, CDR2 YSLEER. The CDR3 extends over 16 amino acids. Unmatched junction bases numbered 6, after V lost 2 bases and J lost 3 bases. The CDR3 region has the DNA TGCGCCAGCAGCCAACGACAGGGCCCCTACACCGGGGAGCTGTTTTTT. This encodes CASSQRQGPYTGELFF.

The CDR3 DNA is TGTGCCAGCAGTTCGATGGGACAGATCCTCAAGTGGGAGCAGTACTTC. Its protein is CASSSMGQILKWEQYF. This chain uses TRBV28 with TRBJ2-5, with TRBD1 matching 7 bases. Per germline, CDR1 MDHEN and CDR2 SYDVKM. Losses at the gene ends were 4 bases for V and 11 bases for J; bases not matched to a gene: 19. The CDR3 runs 16 residues.

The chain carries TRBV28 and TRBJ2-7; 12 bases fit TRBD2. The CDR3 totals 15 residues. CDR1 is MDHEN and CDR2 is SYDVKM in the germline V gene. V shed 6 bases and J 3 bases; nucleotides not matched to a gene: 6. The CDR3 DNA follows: TGTGCCAGCAGACTAGCGGGAGGACGGTTCTACGAGCAGTACTTC. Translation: CASRLAGGRFYEQYF. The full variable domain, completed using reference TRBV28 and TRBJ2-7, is DVKVTQSSRYLVKRTGEKVFLECVQDMDHENMFWYRQDPGLGLRLIYFSYDVKMKEKGDIPEGYSVSREKKERFSLILESASTNQTSMYLCASRLAGGRFYEQYFGPGTRLTVT.

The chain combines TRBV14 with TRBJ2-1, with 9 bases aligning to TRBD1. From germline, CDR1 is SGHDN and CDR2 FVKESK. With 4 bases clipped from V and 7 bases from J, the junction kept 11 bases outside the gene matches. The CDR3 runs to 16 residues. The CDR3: CASSPTGQGQGNEQFF. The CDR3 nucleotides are TGTGCCAGCAGCCCAACGGGACAGGGACAAGGGAATGAGCAGTTCTTC. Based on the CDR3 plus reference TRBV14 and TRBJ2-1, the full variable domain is EAGVTQFPSHSVIEKGQTVTLRCDPISGHDNLYWYRRVMGKEIKFLLHFVKESKQDESGMPNNRFLAERTGGTYSTLKVQPAELEDSGVYFCASSPTGQGQGNEQFFGPGTRLTVL.

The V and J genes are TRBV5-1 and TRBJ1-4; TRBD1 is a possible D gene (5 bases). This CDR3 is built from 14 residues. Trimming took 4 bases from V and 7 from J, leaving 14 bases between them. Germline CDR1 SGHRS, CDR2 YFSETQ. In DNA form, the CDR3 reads TGCGCCAGCAGCATGTACGACGGGGCTGAAAAACTGTTTTTT. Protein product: CASSMYDGAEKLFF.

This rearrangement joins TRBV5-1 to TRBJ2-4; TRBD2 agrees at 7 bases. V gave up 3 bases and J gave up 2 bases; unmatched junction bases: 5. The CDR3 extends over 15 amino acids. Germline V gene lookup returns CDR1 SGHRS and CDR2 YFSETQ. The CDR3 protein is CASSWEGMTKNIQYF. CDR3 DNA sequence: TGCGCCAGCAGCTGGGAGGGGATGACCAAAAACATTCAGTACTTC.

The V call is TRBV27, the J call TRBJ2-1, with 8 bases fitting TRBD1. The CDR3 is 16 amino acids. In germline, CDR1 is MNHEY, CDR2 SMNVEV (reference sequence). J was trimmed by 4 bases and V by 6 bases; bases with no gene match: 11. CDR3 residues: CASSTPGTGGYNEQFF. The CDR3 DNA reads TGTGCCAGCAGCACCCCTGGGACAGGAGGGTACAATGAGCAGTTCTTC.

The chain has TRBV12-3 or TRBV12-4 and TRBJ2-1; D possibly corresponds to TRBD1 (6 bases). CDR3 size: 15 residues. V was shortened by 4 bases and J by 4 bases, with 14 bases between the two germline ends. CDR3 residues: CASSSLNRDYNEQFF. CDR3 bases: TGTGCCAGCAGTTCCTTGAACAGGGATTACAATGAGCAGTTCTTC.

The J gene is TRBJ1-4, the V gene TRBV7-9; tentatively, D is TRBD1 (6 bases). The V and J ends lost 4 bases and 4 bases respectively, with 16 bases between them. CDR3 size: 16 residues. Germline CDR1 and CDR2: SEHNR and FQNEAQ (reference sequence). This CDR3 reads CASSWGQEALNEKLFF. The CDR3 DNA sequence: TGTGCCAGCAGCTGGGGGCAGGAGGCCCTTAATGAAAAACTGTTTTTT.

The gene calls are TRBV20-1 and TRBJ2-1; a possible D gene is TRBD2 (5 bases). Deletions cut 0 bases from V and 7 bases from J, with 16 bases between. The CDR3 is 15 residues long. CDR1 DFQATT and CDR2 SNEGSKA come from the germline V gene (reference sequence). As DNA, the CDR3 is TGCAGTGCTAGAGATCTCGAGACTACACGAAATGAGCAGTTCTTC. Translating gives CSARDLETTRNEQFF.

CDR3 sequence: CASSIEQGYETQYF. DNA of the CDR3: TGTGCCAGTAGTATAGAACAGGGTTATGAGACCCAGTACTTC. The chain couples TRBV19 to TRBJ2-5; a possible D gene is TRBD1 (6 bases). V was pared by 0 bases and J by 5 bases, with 10 bases between. The germline V gene has CDR1 LNHDA and CDR2 SQIVND (reference sequence). CDR3 size: 14 residues.

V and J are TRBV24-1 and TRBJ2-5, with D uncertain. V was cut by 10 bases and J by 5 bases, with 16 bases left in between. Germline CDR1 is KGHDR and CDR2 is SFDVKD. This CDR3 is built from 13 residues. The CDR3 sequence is CATRKTLSETQYF. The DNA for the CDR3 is TGTGCCACAAGAAAAACACTGTCGGAGACCCAGTACTTC.

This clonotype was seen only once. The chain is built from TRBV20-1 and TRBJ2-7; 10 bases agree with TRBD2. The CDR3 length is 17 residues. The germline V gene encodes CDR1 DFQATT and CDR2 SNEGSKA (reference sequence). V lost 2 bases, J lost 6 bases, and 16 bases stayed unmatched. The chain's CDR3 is CSARPDTRLAGRGEQYF. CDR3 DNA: TGCAGTGCTAGACCCGATACCCGACTAGCGGGTAGAGGCGAGCAGTACTTC.

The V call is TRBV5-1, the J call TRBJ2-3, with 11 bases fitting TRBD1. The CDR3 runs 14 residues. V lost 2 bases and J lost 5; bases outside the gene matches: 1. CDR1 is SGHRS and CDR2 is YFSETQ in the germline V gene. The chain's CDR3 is CASSFGTGGDTQYF. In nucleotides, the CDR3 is TGCGCCAGCAGCTTTGGGACAGGGGGAGATACGCAGTATTTT.

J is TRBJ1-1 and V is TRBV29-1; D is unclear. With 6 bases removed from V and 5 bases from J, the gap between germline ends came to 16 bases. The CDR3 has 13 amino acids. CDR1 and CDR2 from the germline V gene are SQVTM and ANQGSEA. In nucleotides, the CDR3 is TGCAGCGTGGCGACACCCTCGGTGACTGAAGCTTTCTTT. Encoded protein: CSVATPSVTEAFF.

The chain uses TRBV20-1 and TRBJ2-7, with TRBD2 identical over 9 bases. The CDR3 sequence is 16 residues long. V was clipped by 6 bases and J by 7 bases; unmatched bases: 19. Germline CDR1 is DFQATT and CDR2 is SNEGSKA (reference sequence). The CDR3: CSAIGLALSSGNEQYF. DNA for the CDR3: TGCAGTGCCATCGGACTAGCGCTGAGTTCGGGGAATGAGCAGTACTTC.

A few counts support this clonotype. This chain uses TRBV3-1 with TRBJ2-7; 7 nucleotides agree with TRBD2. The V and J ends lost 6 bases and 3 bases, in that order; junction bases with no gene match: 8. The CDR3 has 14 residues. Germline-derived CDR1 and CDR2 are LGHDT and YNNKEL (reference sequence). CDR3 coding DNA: TGTGCCAGCAGACCGACCGGGACTAACTACGAGCAGTACTTC. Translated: CASRPTGTNYEQYF.

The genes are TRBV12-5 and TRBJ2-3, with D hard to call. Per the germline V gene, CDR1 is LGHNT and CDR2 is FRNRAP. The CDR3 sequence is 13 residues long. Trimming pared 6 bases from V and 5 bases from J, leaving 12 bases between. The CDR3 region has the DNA TGTGCTAGTGGCCCCCCTGTCGGAGATACGCAGTATTTT. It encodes CASGPPVGDTQYF.

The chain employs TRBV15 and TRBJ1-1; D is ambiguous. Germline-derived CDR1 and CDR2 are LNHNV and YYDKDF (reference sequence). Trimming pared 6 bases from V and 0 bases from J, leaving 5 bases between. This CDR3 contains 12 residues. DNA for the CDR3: TGTGCCACCAGGAGGGTGAACACTGAAGCTTTCTTT. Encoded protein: CATRRVNTEAFF.

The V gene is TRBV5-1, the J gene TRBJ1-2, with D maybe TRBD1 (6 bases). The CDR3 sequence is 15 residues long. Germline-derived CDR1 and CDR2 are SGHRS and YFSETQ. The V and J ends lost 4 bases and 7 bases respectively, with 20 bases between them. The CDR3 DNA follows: TGCGCCAGCAGCCCTACCTACAGGGTAGGGGGTGGCTACACCTTC. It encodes CASSPTYRVGGGYTF.

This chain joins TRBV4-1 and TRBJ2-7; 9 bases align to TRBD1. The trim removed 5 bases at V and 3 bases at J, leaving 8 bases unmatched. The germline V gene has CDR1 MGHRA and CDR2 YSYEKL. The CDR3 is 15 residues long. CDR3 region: CASSNTGTGHYEQYF. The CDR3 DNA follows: TGCGCCAGCAGCAACACCGGGACAGGGCACTACGAGCAGTACTTC.

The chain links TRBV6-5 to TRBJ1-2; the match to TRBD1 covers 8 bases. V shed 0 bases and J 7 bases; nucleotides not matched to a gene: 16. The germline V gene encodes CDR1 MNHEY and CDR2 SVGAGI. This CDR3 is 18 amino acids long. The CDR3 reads CASSYSAGGEGNIGGYTF. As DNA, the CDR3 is TGTGCCAGCAGTTACTCGGCAGGGGGCGAAGGAAATATTGGTGGCTACACCTTC.

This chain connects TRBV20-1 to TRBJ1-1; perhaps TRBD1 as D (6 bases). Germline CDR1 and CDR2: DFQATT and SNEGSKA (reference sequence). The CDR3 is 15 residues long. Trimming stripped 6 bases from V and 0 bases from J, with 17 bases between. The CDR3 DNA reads TGCAGTGCCAAGGACAGAACCTACATGAACACTGAAGCTTTCTTT. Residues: CSAKDRTYMNTEAFF.

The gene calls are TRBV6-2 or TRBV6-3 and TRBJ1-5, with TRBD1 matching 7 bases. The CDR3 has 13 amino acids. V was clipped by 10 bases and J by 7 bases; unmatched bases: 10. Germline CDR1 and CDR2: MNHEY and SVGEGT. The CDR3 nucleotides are TGTGCCACCACGCGGACAGGACTGCAGCCCCAGCATTTT. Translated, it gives CATTRTGLQPQHF.

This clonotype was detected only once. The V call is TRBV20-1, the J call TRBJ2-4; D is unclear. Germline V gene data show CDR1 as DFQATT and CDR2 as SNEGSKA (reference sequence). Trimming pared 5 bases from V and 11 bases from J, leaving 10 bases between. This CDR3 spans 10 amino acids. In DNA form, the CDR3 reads TGCAGTGCTTTCGAGAACCTTCAGTACTTC. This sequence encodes CSAFENLQYF.

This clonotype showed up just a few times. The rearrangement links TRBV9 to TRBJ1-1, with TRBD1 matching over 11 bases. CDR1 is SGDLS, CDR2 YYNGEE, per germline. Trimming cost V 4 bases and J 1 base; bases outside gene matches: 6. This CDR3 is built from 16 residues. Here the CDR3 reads CASSYGQGASNTEAFF. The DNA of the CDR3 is TGTGCCAGCAGCTATGGACAGGGGGCCTCGAACACTGAAGCTTTCTTT.

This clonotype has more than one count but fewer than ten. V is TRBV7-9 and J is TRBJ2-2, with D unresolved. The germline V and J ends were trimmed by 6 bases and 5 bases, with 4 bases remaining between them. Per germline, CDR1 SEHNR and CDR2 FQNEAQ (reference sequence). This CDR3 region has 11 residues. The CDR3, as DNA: TGTGCCAGCAGTCCGACCGGGGAGCTGTTTTTT. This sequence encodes CASSPTGELFF.